These 17 T cell receptor beta chains originate from one sample sequenced in a study of blood T cell repertoires in COVID-19. The repertoire was sequenced with immunoSEQ multiplex PCR; TCRdb's copy has only in-frame clones and lacks some. The data show about 69,000 clones, with about 81% seen just once and roughly a quarter held by the top ten. Sequenced input: peripheral blood. These TCRs come from a human donor in a cohort sampled during active COVID-19.

The genes are TRBV4-1 and TRBJ2-4; maybe TRBD1 (6 bases). This CDR3 is built from 16 residues. Germline loops: CDR1 MGHRA, CDR2 YSYEKL. Deletions cut 4 bases from V and 0 bases from J, with 13 bases between. The CDR3 region is CASSPDSPSAKNIQYF. CDR3 bases: TGCGCCAGCAGCCCGGACAGCCCTTCAGCCAAAAACATTCAGTACTTC.

V and J are TRBV10-3 and TRBJ2-2; 8 bases line up with TRBD1. This CDR3 has 15 amino acids. From germline, CDR1 is ENHRY and CDR2 SYGVKD. V shed 6 bases, J shed 0 bases, and the junction held 3 bases outside the gene matches. This chain's CDR3 is CAISQGQANTGELFF. DNA of the CDR3: TGTGCCATCAGCCAGGGACAGGCGAACACCGGGGAGCTGTTTTTT.

CDR3 sequence reads: CASSEHPAKTQYF. The CDR3 bases are TGCGCCAGCAGTGAGCACCCTGCGAAGACCCAGTACTTC. The V call is TRBV10-1, the J call TRBJ2-5; D uncertain. The CDR3 covers 13 residues. V was trimmed by 2 bases and J by 6 bases, leaving 10 bases between them. Germline V lookup: CDR1 WNHNN, CDR2 SYGVQD (reference sequence).

The chain is built from TRBV2 and TRBJ2-7, with 12 nucleotides matching TRBD1. Germline-derived CDR1 and CDR2 are SNHLY and FYNNEI. This CDR3 is built from 15 residues. The J segment lost 6 bases and the V segment lost 5 bases, leaving 8 bases of the junction unmatched. The CDR3 DNA reads as TGTGCCAGCAGTTACCCGGGACAGGGGGCGGGCGAGCAGTACTTC. This encodes CASSYPGQGAGEQYF. The full variable domain, with the rest looked up from reference TRBV2 and TRBJ2-7, is EPEVTQTPSHQVTQMGQEVILRCVPISNHLYFYWYRQILGQKVEFLVSFYNNEISEKSEIFDDQFSVERPDGSNFTLKIRSTKLEDSAMYFCASSYPGQGAGEQYFGPGTRLTVT.

The gene calls are TRBV5-1 and TRBJ2-7; D gene ambiguous. Per the germline V gene, CDR1 is SGHRS and CDR2 is YFSETQ. V was clipped by 5 bases and J by 7 bases, with 16 bases between them. CDR3 length: 13 residues. The CDR3 DNA reads as TGCGCCAGCAGTCCCGGTCTAGGTTGGGAGCAGTACTTC. It encodes CASSPGLGWEQYF.

This chain joins TRBV19 and TRBJ2-7, with 8 bases that match TRBD2. The CDR3 spans 15 residues. The junction had 10 bases not matched to a gene; V was cut back by 7 bases and J by 2 bases. Germline CDR1 LNHDA, CDR2 SQIVND (reference sequence). The CDR3 DNA reads as TGTGCCAGTACCCCTACCGGGGGGGCGCCCTACGAGCAGTACTTC. It specifies CASTPTGGAPYEQYF. The full variable domain, its missing parts supplied by reference TRBV19 and TRBJ2-7, is DGGITQSPKYLFRKEGQNVTLSCEQNLNHDAMYWYRQDPGQGLRLIYYSQIVNDFQKGDIAEGYSVSREKKESFPLTVTSAQKNPTAFYLCASTPTGGAPYEQYFGPGTRLTVT.

The chain combines TRBV30 with TRBJ2-7, with a possible D match to TRBD1 (7 bases). CDR1 is GTSNPN and CDR2 is SVGIG in the germline V gene (reference sequence). Deletions cut 4 bases from V and 7 bases from J, with 17 bases between. The CDR3 sequence is 13 residues long. CDR3 coding DNA: TGTGCCTGGACGCGGGGACAGACTTCGGAGCAGTACTTC. Residues: CAWTRGQTSEQYF. Drawing the rest from reference TRBV30 and TRBJ2-7, the complete variable domain is SQTIHQWPATLVQPVGSPLSLECTVEGTSNPNLYWYRQAAGRGLQLLFYSVGIGQISSEVPQNLSASRPQDRQFILSSKKLLLSDSGFYLCAWTRGQTSEQYFGPGTRLTVT.

J is TRBJ2-3 and V is TRBV5-6; 10 bases agree with TRBD1. The CDR3 has 16 amino acids. CDR1 and CDR2 from the germline V gene are SGHDT and YYEEEE. The junction had 4 bases not matched to a gene; V was cut back by 3 bases and J by 0 bases. The CDR3 nucleotides read TGTGCCAGCAGCTCTTGGACAGGGGGTAGCACAGATACGCAGTATTTT. Encoded protein: CASSSWTGGSTDTQYF.

V is TRBV2 and J is TRBJ1-2, with 8 bases that match TRBD1. Germline CDR1 SNHLY, CDR2 FYNNEI. Unmatched junction bases numbered 5, after V lost 8 bases and J lost 3 bases. This CDR3 has 13 amino acids. The CDR3, as DNA: TGTGCCAGCGGGGGACAGGCCGACTATGGCTACACCTTC. This sequence encodes CASGGQADYGYTF. The full variable domain, completed using reference TRBV2 and TRBJ1-2, is EPEVTQTPSHQVTQMGQEVILRCVPISNHLYFYWYRQILGQKVEFLVSFYNNEISEKSEIFDDQFSVERPDGSNFTLKIRSTKLEDSAMYFCASGGQADYGYTFGSGTRLTVV.

The CDR3 here is CASTPGGGYTF. CDR3 sequence (DNA): TGTGCCAGCACCCCCGGGGGTGGCTACACCTTC. J is TRBJ1-2 and V is TRBV6-5; D is perhaps TRBD1 (5 bases). CDR1 and CDR2 (germline): MNHEY, SVGAGI. V gave up 7 bases and J gave up 7 bases, with 10 bases separating them. The CDR3 is made up of 11 amino acids.

The V gene is TRBV4-1, the J gene TRBJ2-2; 11 bases agree with TRBD2. The J segment lost 6 bases and the V segment lost 3 bases, leaving 3 bases of the junction unmatched. This CDR3 region has 15 residues. Germline values: CDR1 MGHRA, CDR2 YSYEKL. CDR3 bases: TGCGCCAGCAGCCATTCTAGCGGGGGGCCCGGGGAGCTGTTTTTT. Encoded protein: CASSHSSGGPGELFF.

The V and J genes are TRBV2 and TRBJ1-6; D call uncertain. CDR1 SNHLY and CDR2 FYNNEI come from the germline V gene. The CDR3 runs to 14 residues. V lost 7 bases and J 13 bases, leaving 20 bases between the germline ends. The CDR3 sequence: CASKASPGTLPLHF. The CDR3 DNA is TGTGCCAGCAAGGCTAGTCCCGGAACTCTCCCCCTCCACTTT.

This clone was detected only a few times. The chain carries TRBV7-9 and TRBJ1-1; D possibly corresponds to TRBD1 (5 bases). V was pared by 4 bases and J by 5 bases, with 14 bases between. Germline V CDR1 and CDR2: SEHNR, FQNEAQ (reference sequence). This CDR3 has 14 residues. The CDR3 region has the DNA TGTGCCAGCAGCTCACCAGTGGGGGGGACTGAAGCTTTCTTT. Translation gives CASSSPVGGTEAFF.

The V and J genes are TRBV11-3 and TRBJ2-1, with 7 positions matching TRBD2. J was trimmed by 8 bases and V by 5 bases; bases with no gene match: 9. Germline-derived CDR1 and CDR2 are SGHNT and YENEEA. There are 14 residues in the CDR3. The CDR3 sequence is CASSQGLVQDEQFF. The DNA for the CDR3 is TGTGCCAGCAGCCAAGGACTAGTACAAGATGAGCAGTTCTTC. The full variable domain, rest sourced from reference TRBV11-3 and TRBJ2-1, is EAGVVQSPRYKIIEKKQPVAFWCNPISGHNTLYWYLQNLGQGPELLIRYENEEAVDDSQLPKDRFSAERLKGVDSTLKIQPAELGDSAVYLCASSQGLVQDEQFFGPGTRLTVL.

This clone was seen a few times. As DNA, the CDR3 is TGCAGTGCTAGAGGGAGCTACGAGCAGTACTTC. This gives the protein CSARGSYEQYF. The V call is TRBV20-1, the J call TRBJ2-7, with D hard to call. The V gene's germline CDR1 is DFQATT and CDR2 SNEGSKA (reference sequence). The germline V and J ends were trimmed by 1 base and 3 bases, with 4 bases remaining between them. There are 11 residues in the CDR3.

The chain uses TRBV7-9 and TRBJ1-2, with D tentatively TRBD1 (5 bases). The CDR3 sequence is 13 residues long. The V gene lost 5 bases and the J gene lost 7 bases, with 14 bases spanning the gap. CDR1 is SEHNR and CDR2 is FQNEAQ in the germline V gene (reference sequence). CDR3 sequence: CASSPLDQGGYTF. The CDR3 coding sequence is TGTGCCAGCAGCCCCCTAGACCAGGGTGGCTACACCTTC.

This clone was seen a few times. CDR3 region: CASKGQGAYNEQFF. CDR3 sequence (DNA): TGTGCCAGCAAGGGACAGGGGGCATACAATGAGCAGTTCTTC. The chain recombines TRBV3-1 (or the pseudogene TRBV3-2) with TRBJ2-1; 12 nucleotides agree with TRBD1. The CDR3 loop spans 14 amino acids. Trimming at V came to 7 bases and at J to 4 bases, leaving 2 bases not matched to a gene. Germline V gives CDR1 LGHDT, CDR2 YNNKEL (reference sequence).